The rows below give T cell receptor beta chains drawn from one sample of a study of T cell changes during pregnancy in multiple sclerosis. Some clones are missing from TCRdb's copy, which holds only in-frame ones; the method was immunoSEQ multiplex PCR. The repertoire holds some 97,000 clones, with roughly 90% as singletons. Specimen: peripheral blood, collected after pregnancy. All receptors derive from a female donor with multiple sclerosis, enrolled in a pregnancy study. Each CDR3 is given with its conserved first and last residue. Fields, in order: V gene, J gene, CDR3 protein.

V: TRBV2; J: TRBJ1-4; CDR3: CASSELGTGREKLFF
V: TRBV28; J: TRBJ2-3; CDR3: CASSFPAAGEATDTQYF
V: TRBV14; J: TRBJ2-3; CDR3: CASSHLLGSGGPLVHTDTQYF
V: TRBV6-6; J: TRBJ2-7; CDR3: CASRTTQGNYEQYF
V: TRBV9; J: TRBJ2-3; CDR3: CASSVGSADTQYF
V: TRBV11-1; J: TRBJ1-1; CDR3: CASSLASFGQGAFF
V: TRBV6-5; J: TRBJ2-5; CDR3: CASSYGTGGEETQYF
V: TRBV7-2; J: TRBJ1-2; CDR3: CASSLYGINYGYTF
V: TRBV5-1; J: TRBJ1-1; CDR3: CASSLRDMNTEAFF
V: TRBV14; J: TRBJ1-3; CDR3: CASSQVAGGFGNTIYF
V: TRBV5-4; J: TRBJ2-3; CDR3: CASHPGTGPDTQYF
V: TRBV30; J: TRBJ2-7; CDR3: CAWSRQGGYEQYF
V: TRBV30; J: TRBJ1-5; CDR3: CAWSALPGGQPQHF
V: TRBV5-5; J: TRBJ1-2; CDR3: CASRTQGARYGYTF
V: TRBV4-2; J: TRBJ2-2; CDR3: CASSQGPRGSNTGELFF
V: TRBV13; J: TRBJ2-2; CDR3: CASSLGGVRTGELFF
V: TRBV4-1; J: TRBJ2-5; CDR3: CASSQDSGKETQYF
V: TRBV9; J: TRBJ1-6; CDR3: CASSVGQADSPLHF
V: TRBV10-3; J: TRBJ1-2; CDR3: CAISRGTSDGYTF
V: TRBV9; J: TRBJ2-1; CDR3: CASSVGAGVDNEQFF